Shown below are 31 T cell receptor beta chains from a single sample sequenced in a study of control samples from healthy donors and cancer patients. Assay: immunoSEQ multiplex PCR; the TCRdb copy retains only in-frame clones and omits some. The data contain approximately 130,000 clones, approximately 87% of them seen just once; the ten biggest clones take up about an eighth. The sample comprised blood. These receptors all stem from a man aged 25-45 years in good health.

The V and J genes are TRBV2 and TRBJ1-1, with D hard to call. Trimming took 8 bases from V and 0 from J, leaving 4 bases between them. The germline V gene encodes CDR1 SNHLY and CDR2 FYNNEI. This CDR3 spans 11 amino acids. The CDR3 sequence: CASLVNTEAFF. CDR3 sequence (DNA): TGTGCCAGCCTTGTGAACACTGAAGCTTTCTTT.

The J gene is TRBJ1-4, the V gene TRBV5-1, with 8 nucleotides matching TRBD1. V gave up 4 bases and J gave up 8 bases; unmatched junction bases: 4. This CDR3 has 13 amino acids. From germline, CDR1 is SGHRS and CDR2 YFSETQ. CDR3 nucleotide sequence: TGCGCCAGCAGCATGGGACAGGCGGAAAAACTGTTTTTT. Protein product: CASSMGQAEKLFF.

The chain carries TRBV6-5 and TRBJ1-5; D gene uncertain. Germline V lookup: CDR1 MNHEY, CDR2 SVGAGI. V lost 3 bases and J lost 6, with 15 bases in between. This CDR3 comprises 15 residues. The CDR3 region is CASSYRTGSGQPQHF. The CDR3 DNA is TGTGCCAGCAGTTATAGGACCGGGTCGGGTCAGCCCCAGCATTTT.

The CDR3 sequence: CAIRPQGENTIYF. The CDR3 nucleotides read TGTGCCATCAGGCCCCAGGGGGAAAACACCATATATTTT. The genes are TRBV10-3 and TRBJ1-3, with TRBD1 matching over 7 bases. The CDR3 covers 13 residues. V gave up 6 bases and J gave up 6 bases; unmatched junction bases: 5. CDR1 is ENHRY, CDR2 SYGVKD, per germline.

V is TRBV11-2 and J is TRBJ1-2; perhaps TRBD1 as D (5 bases). Germline loops: CDR1 SGHAT, CDR2 FQNNGV. V lost 2 bases and J lost 4, with 23 bases in between. The CDR3 consists of 18 residues. CDR3 residues: CASSLRGTLLPPTYGYTF. Written as DNA, the CDR3 is TGTGCCAGCAGCTTACGGGGGACTCTCCTACCACCTACCTATGGCTACACCTTC.

The CDR3 sequence is CASSAPGGRNIQYF. In DNA form, the CDR3 reads TGTGCCAGCAGCGCCCCAGGGGGAAGAAACATTCAGTACTTC. The chain has TRBV9 and TRBJ2-4; 7 bases match TRBD1. Trimming cost V 3 bases and J 6 bases; bases outside gene matches: 6. The CDR3 runs to 14 residues. Germline CDR1 reads SGDLS; CDR2 reads YYNGEE.

The V call is TRBV24-1, the J call TRBJ1-5, with D possibly matching TRBD1 (6 bases). V lost 4 bases and J 2 bases, leaving 26 bases between the germline ends. Germline V lookup: CDR1 KGHDR, CDR2 SFDVKD. CDR3 length: 20 residues. Written as DNA, the CDR3 is TGTGCCACCAGTGACCAAAAGGGGGTCCCAGGGATGGGTGGCAATCAGCCCCAGCATTTT. Translated, it gives CATSDQKGVPGMGGNQPQHF.

The rearrangement links TRBV28 to TRBJ2-5, with TRBD2 matching 7 bases. CDR1 is MDHEN and CDR2 is SYDVKM in the germline V gene. The CDR3 spans 16 residues. Unmatched junction bases numbered 6, after V lost 2 bases and J lost 0 bases. The CDR3 DNA reads TGTGCCAGCAGTTTAATGGGGGGGTCGTACCAAGAGACCCAGTACTTC. Translating gives CASSLMGGSYQETQYF.

The gene calls are TRBV3-1 (or the pseudogene TRBV3-2) and TRBJ2-7, with 9 nucleotides matching TRBD2. V trimming: 1 base; J trimming: 4 bases; junction bases outside the gene matches: 5. CDR3 length: 15 amino acids. The V gene's germline CDR1 is LGHDT and CDR2 YNNKEL (reference sequence). CDR3 bases: TGTGCCAGCAGCCAAGTAGCGGGGGTCTCGTACGAGCAGTACTTC. Protein product: CASSQVAGVSYEQYF.

The chain employs TRBV29-1 and TRBJ1-1; D is possibly TRBD1 (6 bases). V lost 7 bases and J lost 4, with 16 bases in between. This CDR3 spans 13 amino acids. Looked up from germline, CDR1 is SQVTM and CDR2 is ANQGSEA. The CDR3 region is CSADGGPPTEAFF. The CDR3 DNA is TGCAGCGCTGACGGGGGGCCACCCACTGAAGCTTTCTTT. The variable domain in full, with the rest retrieved from reference TRBV29-1 and TRBJ1-1, is SAVISQKPSRDICQRGTSLTIQCQVDSQVTMMFWYRQQPGQSLTLIATANQGSEATYESGFVIDKFPISRPNLTFSTLTVSNMSPEDSSIYLCSADGGPPTEAFFGQGTRLTVV.

For the CDR3, the DNA is TGTGCCATCAGTGACGCGGGTAGCTCGATCACCGGGGAGCTGTTTTTT. Protein product: CAISDAGSSITGELFF. This rearrangement joins TRBV10-3 to TRBJ2-2; a possible D gene is TRBD2 (5 bases). V was cut by 3 bases and J by 4 bases, with 15 bases left in between. Germline-derived CDR1 and CDR2 are ENHRY and SYGVKD. The CDR3 consists of 16 residues.

This clone is a singleton in its sample. This chain uses TRBV5-1 with TRBJ2-7; possibly TRBD2 for D (6 bases). V was trimmed by 6 bases and J by 7 bases, leaving 20 bases between them. This CDR3 contains 14 residues. The germline gives CDR1 SGHRS, CDR2 YFSETQ. The CDR3 DNA follows: TGCGCCAGCAACGCCTTTGGGACTCCGGGGGAGCAGTACTTC. The encoded protein is CASNAFGTPGEQYF.

The J gene is TRBJ1-5, the V gene TRBV2; no reliable D call. With 3 bases removed from V and 5 bases from J, the gap between germline ends came to 11 bases. CDR3 length equals 14 residues. CDR1 is SNHLY, CDR2 FYNNEI, per germline. As DNA, the CDR3 is TGTGCCAGCAGTGATAGGGCGCAGTATCAGCCCCAGCATTTT. Its protein product is CASSDRAQYQPQHF.

The V and J genes are TRBV3-1 (or the pseudogene TRBV3-2) and TRBJ2-2; D unresolved. The CDR3 is 15 residues long. CDR1 and CDR2 from the germline V gene are LGHDT and YNNKEL (reference sequence). Between the trimmed V and J ends, which lost 4 bases and 4 bases, there was a span of 13 bases. CDR3 DNA: TGTGCCAGCAGCCTCGGACCGCCATCCACCGGGGAGCTGTTTTTT. Translated, it gives CASSLGPPSTGELFF.

In this sample, this clone turned up once. The chain uses TRBV7-2 and TRBJ2-5, with 11 nucleotides matching TRBD2. The ends lost 2 bases at V and 4 bases at J; junction bases unmatched: 6. Germline V gives CDR1 SGHTA, CDR2 FQGNSA. This CDR3 has 16 amino acids. CDR3: CASSLRSSGGVETQYF. The CDR3 DNA reads as TGTGCCAGCAGCTTAAGGAGTAGCGGGGGGGTAGAGACCCAGTACTTC.

This sequence joins TRBV6-6 and TRBJ1-1; 7 nucleotides line up with TRBD1. V dropped 4 bases and J dropped 4; count of bases not matched to a gene: 3. The CDR3 is 13 amino acids. From germline, CDR1 is MNHNY and CDR2 SVGAGI (reference sequence). The CDR3 region has the DNA TGTGCCAGCAGTTTAAGACAGGGCACTGAAGCTTTCTTT. Translating gives CASSLRQGTEAFF.

The chain joins TRBV4-1 to TRBJ1-2; tentatively, D is TRBD1 (6 bases). Looked up from germline, CDR1 is MGHRA and CDR2 is YSYEKL. The V end lost 0 bases, the J end lost 1 base, and 12 bases lay between the germline ends. The CDR3 length is 16 residues. DNA for the CDR3: TGCGCCAGCAGCCAAGAATCGCAGGGGTATAACTATGGCTACACCTTC. Amino acids: CASSQESQGYNYGYTF.

CDR3: CASIGRTEAFF. DNA for the CDR3: TGTGCCAGCATCGGAAGGACTGAAGCTTTCTTT. J is TRBJ1-1 and V is TRBV25-1; D not resolved. CDR3 length equals 11 residues. Germline V lookup: CDR1 MGHDK, CDR2 SYGVNS. Trimming shortened V by 7 bases and J by 5 bases, and 8 bases separated the two germline ends.

The CDR3 sequence is CASSLDLGFYGYTF. CDR3 DNA: TGTGCCAGCAGTTTAGACCTGGGGTTCTATGGCTACACCTTC. The chain carries TRBV27 and TRBJ1-2; no firm D call. Germline CDR1 reads MNHEY; CDR2 reads SMNVEV (reference sequence). V lost 2 bases and J lost 4, with 11 bases in between. The CDR3 is made up of 14 amino acids.

The chain recombines TRBV4-1 with TRBJ2-7; 8 bases fit TRBD1. V shed 0 bases, J shed 0 bases, and the junction held 4 bases outside the gene matches. This CDR3 comprises 16 residues. Germline assignment: CDR1 MGHRA and CDR2 YSYEKL. The CDR3 sequence: CASSQEGTGGSYEQYF. The CDR3 DNA is TGCGCCAGCAGCCAAGAAGGAACAGGGGGCTCCTACGAGCAGTACTTC.

The V call is TRBV7-3, the J call TRBJ2-1; maybe TRBD2 (9 bases). Trimming took 0 bases from V and 11 from J, leaving 20 bases between them. The CDR3 covers 16 residues. CDR1 and CDR2 from the germline V gene are SGHTA and FQGTGA. The CDR3 DNA reads as TGTGCCAGCAGCTTAACCCTAGCGGGGACAGGTAAAAAGCAGTTCTTC. This encodes CASSLTLAGTGKKQFF.

The chain combines TRBV6-1 with TRBJ1-2, with TRBD1 identical over 8 bases. Per germline, CDR1 MNHNS and CDR2 SASEGT. The CDR3 sequence is 16 residues long. The trim removed 4 bases at V and 8 bases at J, leaving 15 bases unmatched. The CDR3 protein is CASSVTIGQGTIGYTF. CDR3 sequence (DNA): TGTGCCAGCAGTGTAACCATTGGACAGGGAACTATCGGCTACACCTTC.

CDR3 sequence reads: CASSLVQGSYEQYF. The CDR3 DNA reads TGTGCCAGCAGCTTAGTACAGGGGTCCTACGAGCAGTACTTC. The genes are TRBV7-2 and TRBJ2-7, with TRBD1 matching 7 bases. This CDR3 spans 14 amino acids. J gave up 1 base and V 1 base, and 1 base lay outside the gene matches. Germline V gene lookup returns CDR1 SGHTA and CDR2 FQGNSA. The full variable domain, its missing parts supplied by reference TRBV7-2 and TRBJ2-7, is GAGVSQSPSNKVTEKGKDVELRCDPISGHTALYWYRQSLGQGLEFLIYFQGNSAPDKSGLPSDRFSAERTGGSVSTLTIQRTQQEDSAVYLCASSLVQGSYEQYFGPGTRLTVT.

The chain uses TRBV11-3 and TRBJ1-1; a weak D match, TRBD1 (5 bases). V was cut by 3 bases and J by 1 base, with 6 bases left in between. CDR1 is SGHNT, CDR2 YENEEA, per germline. The CDR3 is 13 residues long. The CDR3 DNA reads as TGTGCCAGCAGCTTCGGACAGAACACTGAAGCTTTCTTT. Translation: CASSFGQNTEAFF.

The chain has TRBV5-1 and TRBJ2-4; D unclear. CDR3 length equals 16 residues. Germline CDR1 reads SGHRS; CDR2 reads YFSETQ. Between the trimmed V and J ends, which lost 0 bases and 0 bases, there was a span of 10 bases. The CDR3 DNA reads as TGCGCCAGCAGCTTGGGGGCAGAGATAGCCAAAAACATTCAGTACTTC. Translation: CASSLGAEIAKNIQYF.

The chain employs TRBV7-8 and TRBJ2-1; a possible D gene is TRBD2 (5 bases). CDR1 is SGHVS and CDR2 is FQNEAQ in the germline V gene. CDR3 length: 15 amino acids. V lost 4 bases to trimming and J lost 4 bases, with 14 bases between them. The CDR3 loop reads CASSSSRLHYNEQFF. The CDR3, as DNA: TGTGCCAGCAGCTCGTCGCGACTACATTACAATGAGCAGTTCTTC. Based on the CDR3 plus reference TRBV7-8 and TRBJ2-1, the full variable domain is GAGVSQSPRYKVAKRGQDVALRCDPISGHVSLFWYQQALGQGPEFLTYFQNEAQLDKSGLPSDRFFAERPEGSVSTLKIQRTQQEDSAVYLCASSSSRLHYNEQFFGPGTRLTVL.

The J gene is TRBJ2-7, the V gene TRBV25-1; 8 nucleotides agree with TRBD1. The V gene's germline CDR1 is MGHDK and CDR2 SYGVNS. V dropped 8 bases and J dropped 4; count of bases not matched to a gene: 4. The CDR3 is 12 residues long. For the CDR3, the DNA is TGTGCCAGCGCAGGGGGCAGGTACGAGCAGTACTTC. Protein product: CASAGGRYEQYF.

This chain joins TRBV30 and TRBJ1-6; D call uncertain. CDR1 and CDR2 (germline): GTSNPN, SVGIG (reference sequence). With 2 bases removed from V and 5 bases from J, the gap between germline ends came to 19 bases. CDR3 size: 17 residues. The CDR3 loop is CAWSTRPAGRNNSPLHF. The CDR3 bases are TGTGCCTGGAGTACTCGGCCGGCCGGGAGAAATAATTCACCCCTCCACTTT. Complete variable domain (other parts from reference TRBV30 and TRBJ1-6): SQTIHQWPATLVQPVGSPLSLECTVEGTSNPNLYWYRQAAGRGLQLLFYSVGIGQISSEVPQNLSASRPQDRQFILSSKKLLLSDSGFYLCAWSTRPAGRNNSPLHFGNGTRLTVT.

This chain uses TRBV6-4 with TRBJ1-1, with 7 bases aligning to TRBD1. Losses at the gene ends were 11 bases for V and 7 bases for J; bases not matched to a gene: 25. Per the germline V gene, CDR1 is MRHNA and CDR2 is SNTAGT. The CDR3 extends over 17 amino acids. CDR3 amino acids: CAQREGPSGQHFGEAFF. The CDR3 region has the DNA TGTGCCCAAAGGGAAGGACCTTCGGGACAGCACTTCGGTGAAGCTTTCTTT.

The chain recombines TRBV7-3 with TRBJ1-1, with D unresolved. Germline-derived CDR1 and CDR2 are SGHTA and FQGTGA. The ends were cut back, 1 base at V and 1 base at J, with 7 bases in the middle. The length of the CDR3 is 14 residues. DNA of the CDR3: TGTGCCAGCAGCTTAAGTTTTGGGAACACTGAAGCTTTCTTT. Its protein product is CASSLSFGNTEAFF.

This clone has only one observation. This chain uses TRBV29-1 with TRBJ1-6; D is possibly TRBD1 (5 bases). The V end lost 6 bases, the J end lost 5 bases, and 14 bases lay between the germline ends. The CDR3 loop spans 14 amino acids. The germline V gene encodes CDR1 SQVTM and CDR2 ANQGSEA. The CDR3 nucleotides are TGCAGCGTCGGACTGGGAGGGGATAATTCACCCCTCCACTTT. It is translated as CSVGLGGDNSPLHF.